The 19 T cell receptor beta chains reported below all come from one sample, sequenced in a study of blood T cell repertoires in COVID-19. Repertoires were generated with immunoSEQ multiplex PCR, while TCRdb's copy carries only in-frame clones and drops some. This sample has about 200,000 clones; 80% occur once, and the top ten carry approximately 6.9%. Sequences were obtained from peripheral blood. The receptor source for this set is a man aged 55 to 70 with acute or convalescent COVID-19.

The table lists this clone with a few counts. CDR3: CASSLGQGTLEQYF. In DNA, the CDR3 is TGCGCCAGCAGCTTGGGACAGGGAACTCTCGAGCAGTACTTC. The chain employs TRBV5-1 and TRBJ2-7; TRBD1 agrees at 7 bases. After removal of 0 bases from V and 6 bases from J, the junction contained 6 bases not matched to a gene. CDR3 length: 14 residues. Germline V lookup: CDR1 SGHRS, CDR2 YFSETQ.

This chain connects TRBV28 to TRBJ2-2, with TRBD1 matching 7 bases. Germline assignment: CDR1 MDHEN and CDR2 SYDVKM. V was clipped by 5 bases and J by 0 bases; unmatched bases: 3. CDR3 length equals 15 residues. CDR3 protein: CASSPGTANTGELFF. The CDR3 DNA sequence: TGTGCCAGCAGTCCCGGGACAGCGAACACCGGGGAGCTGTTTTTT. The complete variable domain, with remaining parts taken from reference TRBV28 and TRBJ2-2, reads DVKVTQSSRYLVKRTGEKVFLECVQDMDHENMFWYRQDPGLGLRLIYFSYDVKMKEKGDIPEGYSVSREKKERFSLILESASTNQTSMYLCASSPGTANTGELFFGEGSRLTVL.

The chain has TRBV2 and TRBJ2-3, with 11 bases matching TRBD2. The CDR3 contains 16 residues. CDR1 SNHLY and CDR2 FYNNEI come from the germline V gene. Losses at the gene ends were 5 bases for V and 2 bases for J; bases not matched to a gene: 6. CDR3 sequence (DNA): TGTGCCAGCAGTCCGGGGACTAGCGGTACCACAGATACGCAGTATTTT. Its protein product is CASSPGTSGTTDTQYF.

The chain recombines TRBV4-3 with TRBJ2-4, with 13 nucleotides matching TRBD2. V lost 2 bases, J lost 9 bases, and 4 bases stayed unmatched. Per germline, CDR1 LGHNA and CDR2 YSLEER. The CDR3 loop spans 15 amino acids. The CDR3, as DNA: TGCGCCAGCAGCCAAACTAGCGGGGGGGTTAGCATTCAGTACTTC. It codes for CASSQTSGGVSIQYF.

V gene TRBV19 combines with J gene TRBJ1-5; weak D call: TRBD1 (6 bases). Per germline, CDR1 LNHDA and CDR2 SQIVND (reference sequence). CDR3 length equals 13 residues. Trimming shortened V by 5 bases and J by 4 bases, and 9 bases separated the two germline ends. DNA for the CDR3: TGTGCCAGTAGTTGGACAGTTAATCAGCCCCAGCATTTT. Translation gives CASSWTVNQPQHF.

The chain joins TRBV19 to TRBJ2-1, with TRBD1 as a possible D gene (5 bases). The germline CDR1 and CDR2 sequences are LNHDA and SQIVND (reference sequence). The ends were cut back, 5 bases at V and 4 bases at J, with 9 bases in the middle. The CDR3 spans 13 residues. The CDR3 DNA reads TGTGCCAGTAGTGGGGCGGAGTACAATGAGCAGTTCTTC. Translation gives CASSGAEYNEQFF.

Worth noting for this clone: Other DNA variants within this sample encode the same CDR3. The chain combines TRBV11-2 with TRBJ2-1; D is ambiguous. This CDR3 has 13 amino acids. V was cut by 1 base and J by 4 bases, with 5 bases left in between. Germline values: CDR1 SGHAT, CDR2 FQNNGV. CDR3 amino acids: CASSLARYNEQFF. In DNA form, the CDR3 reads TGTGCCAGCAGCTTAGCCAGGTACAATGAGCAGTTCTTC.

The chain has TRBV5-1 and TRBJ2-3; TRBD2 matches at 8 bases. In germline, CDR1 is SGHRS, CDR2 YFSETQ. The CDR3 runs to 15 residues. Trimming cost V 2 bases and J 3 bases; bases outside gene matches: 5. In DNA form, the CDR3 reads TGCGCCAGCAGCTTCGACGCGGGAGGTACAGATACGCAGTATTTT. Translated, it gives CASSFDAGGTDTQYF.

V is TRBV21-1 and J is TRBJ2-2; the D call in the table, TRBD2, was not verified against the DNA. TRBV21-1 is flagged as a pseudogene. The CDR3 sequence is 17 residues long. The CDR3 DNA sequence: TGTGCCAGCAGCCCCCGGTCAACTAGCGCCCACACCGGGGAGCTGTTTTTT. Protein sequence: CASSPRSTSAHTGELFF.

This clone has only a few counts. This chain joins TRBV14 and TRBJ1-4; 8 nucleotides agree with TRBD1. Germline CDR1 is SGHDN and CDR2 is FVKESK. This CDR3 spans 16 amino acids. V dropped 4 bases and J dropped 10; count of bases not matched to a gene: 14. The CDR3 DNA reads TGTGCCAGCAGCCTCGTCCCCTCGGGACAGGCCGCAAAACTGTTTTTT. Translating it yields CASSLVPSGQAAKLFF.

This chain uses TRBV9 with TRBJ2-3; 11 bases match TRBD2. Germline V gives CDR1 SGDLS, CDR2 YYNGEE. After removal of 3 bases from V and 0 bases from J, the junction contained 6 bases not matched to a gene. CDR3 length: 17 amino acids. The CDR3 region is CASSALIAGGSTDTQYF. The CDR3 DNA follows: TGTGCCAGCAGCGCATTGATAGCGGGGGGGAGCACAGATACGCAGTATTTT.

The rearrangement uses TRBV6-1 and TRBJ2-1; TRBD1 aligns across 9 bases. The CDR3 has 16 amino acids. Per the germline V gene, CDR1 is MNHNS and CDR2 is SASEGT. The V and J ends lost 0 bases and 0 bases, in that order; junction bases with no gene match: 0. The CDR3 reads CASSEAGQGSYNEQFF. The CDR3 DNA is TGTGCCAGCAGTGAAGCGGGACAGGGCTCCTACAATGAGCAGTTCTTC.

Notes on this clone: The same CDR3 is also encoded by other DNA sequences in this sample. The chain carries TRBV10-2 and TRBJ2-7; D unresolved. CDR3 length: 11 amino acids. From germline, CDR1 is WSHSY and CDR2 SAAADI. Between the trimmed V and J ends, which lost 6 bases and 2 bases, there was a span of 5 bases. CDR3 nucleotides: TGCGCCAGCAGCGGAGCCTACGAGCAGTACTTC. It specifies CASSGAYEQYF.

Here the CDR3 reads CASSILTGQPQHF. CDR3 sequence (DNA): TGTGCCAGTAGTATATTAACGGGACAGCCCCAGCATTTT. The gene calls are TRBV19 and TRBJ1-5; D gene uncertain. The CDR3 has 13 residues. The V and J ends lost 2 bases and 7 bases respectively, with 9 bases between them. CDR1 LNHDA and CDR2 SQIVND come from the germline V gene (reference sequence).

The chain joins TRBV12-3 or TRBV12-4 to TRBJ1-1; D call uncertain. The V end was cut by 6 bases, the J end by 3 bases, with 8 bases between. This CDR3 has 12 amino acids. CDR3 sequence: CASRLEDTEAFF. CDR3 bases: TGTGCCAGCAGGTTGGAGGACACTGAAGCTTTCTTT.

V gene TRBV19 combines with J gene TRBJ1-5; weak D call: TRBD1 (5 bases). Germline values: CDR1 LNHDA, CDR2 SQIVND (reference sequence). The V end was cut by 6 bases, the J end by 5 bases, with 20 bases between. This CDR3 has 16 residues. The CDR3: CASSSSGLLLDQPQHF. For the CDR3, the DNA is TGTGCCAGTAGCTCCTCGGGACTCCTTCTCGATCAGCCCCAGCATTTT.

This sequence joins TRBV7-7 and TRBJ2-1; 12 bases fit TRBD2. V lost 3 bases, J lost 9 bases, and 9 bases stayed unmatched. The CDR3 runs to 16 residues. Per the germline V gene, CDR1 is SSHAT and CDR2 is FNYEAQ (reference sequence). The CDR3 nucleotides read TGTGCCAGCAGCTTGGAGACTAGCGGGAGCAGTGGTGAGCAGTTCTTC. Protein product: CASSLETSGSSGEQFF. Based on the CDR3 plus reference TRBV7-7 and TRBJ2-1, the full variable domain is GAGVSQSPRYKVTKRGQDVTLRCDPISSHATLYWYQQALGQGPEFLTYFNYEAQPDKSGLPSDRFSAERPEGSISTLTIQRTEQRDSAMYRCASSLETSGSSGEQFFGPGTRLTVL.

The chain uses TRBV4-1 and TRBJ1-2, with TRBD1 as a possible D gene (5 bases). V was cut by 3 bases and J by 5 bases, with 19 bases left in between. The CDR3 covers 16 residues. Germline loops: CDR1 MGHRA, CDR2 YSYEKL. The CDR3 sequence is CASSQGGLSQTYGYTF. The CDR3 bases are TGCGCCAGCAGCCAGGGGGGTCTAAGCCAGACTTATGGCTACACCTTC.

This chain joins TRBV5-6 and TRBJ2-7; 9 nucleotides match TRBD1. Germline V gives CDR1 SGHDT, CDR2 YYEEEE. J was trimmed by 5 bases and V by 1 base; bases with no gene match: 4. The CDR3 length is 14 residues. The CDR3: CASSLTGQGNEQYF. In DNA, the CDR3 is TGTGCCAGCAGCTTGACCGGACAGGGGAACGAGCAGTACTTC.